The entry that follows covers one TCR beta chain sequence. Trimming stripped 2 bases from V and 8 bases from J, with 25 bases between. CDR1 and CDR2 from the germline V gene are GTSNPN and SVGIG (reference sequence). The CDR3 extends over 17 amino acids. These data originate in a study of blood T cell repertoires in COVID-19. Whole-study context: The analysed material was cDNA or gDNA that came from T cells, B-cell-depleted T cells, or PBMCs.

Under the authors' procedure: Researchers report that nucleated cell counts were estimated from reference gene primer amplification. Libraries were prepared by immunoSEQ multiplex PCR; TCRdb keeps only in-frame clonotypes and omits some of them. Clone size and the V and J calls come from that table; the DNA yielded D and trimming. This table holds some 140,000 clones, almost 85% found once. This sequence joins TRBV30 and TRBJ1-3; weak D call: TRBD1 (5 bases). This clonotype was obtained from a human donor in a cohort sampled during active COVID-19. The material sequenced was peripheral blood. The CDR3 spells CAWSIPPTGTRGDTIYF. DNA of the CDR3: TGTGCCTGGAGTATCCCTCCAACGGGTACACGGGGGGACACCATATATTTT.